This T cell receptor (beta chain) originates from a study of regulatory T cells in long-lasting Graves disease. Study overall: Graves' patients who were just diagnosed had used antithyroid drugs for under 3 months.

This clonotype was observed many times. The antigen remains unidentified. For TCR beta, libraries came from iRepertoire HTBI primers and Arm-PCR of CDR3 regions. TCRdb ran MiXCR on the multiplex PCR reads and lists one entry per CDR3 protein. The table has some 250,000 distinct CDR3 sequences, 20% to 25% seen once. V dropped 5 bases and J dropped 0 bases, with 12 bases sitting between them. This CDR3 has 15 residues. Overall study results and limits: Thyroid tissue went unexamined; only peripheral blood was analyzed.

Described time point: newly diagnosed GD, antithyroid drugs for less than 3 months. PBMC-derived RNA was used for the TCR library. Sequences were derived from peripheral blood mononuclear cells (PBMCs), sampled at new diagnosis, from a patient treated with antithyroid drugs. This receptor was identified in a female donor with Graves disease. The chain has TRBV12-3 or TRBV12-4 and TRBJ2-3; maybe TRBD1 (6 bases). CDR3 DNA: TGTGCCAGCAGTCGAGGACAGATTAGCACAGATACGCAGTATTTT. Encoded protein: CASSRGQISTDTQYF.